A single sample is the source of the 22 T cell receptor beta chains below, sequenced in a study of blood T cell repertoires in COVID-19. Generated by immunoSEQ multiplex PCR, the TCRdb table keeps only in-frame clones and is missing some. The sample lists over 150,000 clones, over 80% seen once, with roughly 7.5% in the top ten. Sequenced sample: peripheral blood. Receptors originate from a woman between 65 and 79 years old with COVID-19, enrolled during active disease.

J is TRBJ1-2 and V is TRBV27, with 8 positions matching TRBD1. Germline V gene lookup returns CDR1 MNHEY and CDR2 SMNVEV (reference sequence). This CDR3 has 17 residues. The V and J ends lost 4 bases and 3 bases, in that order; junction bases with no gene match: 13. The CDR3 here is CASSSLGDRGTYYGYTF. CDR3 in DNA: TGTGCCAGCAGTTCCCTCGGCGACAGGGGAACGTACTATGGCTACACCTTC.

The chain couples TRBV7-2 to TRBJ2-5; TRBD1 is a possible D gene (6 bases). V was shortened by 3 bases and J by 1 base, with 12 bases between the two germline ends. The CDR3 is made up of 15 amino acids. The V gene's germline CDR1 is SGHTA and CDR2 FQGNSA. As DNA, the CDR3 is TGTGCCAGCAGCTTCGTCACAGGGTTCCAAGAGACCCAGTACTTC. This gives the protein CASSFVTGFQETQYF. The whole variable domain, remainder taken from reference TRBV7-2 and TRBJ2-5, is GAGVSQSPSNKVTEKGKDVELRCDPISGHTALYWYRQSLGQGLEFLIYFQGNSAPDKSGLPSDRFSAERTGGSVSTLTIQRTQQEDSAVYLCASSFVTGFQETQYFGPGTRLLVL.

This sequence joins TRBV6-5 and TRBJ2-1, with 8 bases aligning to TRBD2. The ends lost 0 bases at V and 8 bases at J; junction bases unmatched: 6. Looked up from germline, CDR1 is MNHEY and CDR2 is SVGAGI. This CDR3 region has 15 residues. This chain's CDR3 is CASSYSGLARDEQFF. The CDR3 DNA reads as TGTGCCAGCAGTTACTCCGGACTAGCTCGCGATGAGCAGTTCTTC.

This clone was recorded once. J is TRBJ1-4 and V is TRBV9, with TRBD1 matching over 9 bases. Trimming removed 1 base from V and 7 bases from J; junction bases left unmatched: 5. Germline assignment: CDR1 SGDLS and CDR2 YYNGEE. The CDR3 extends over 15 amino acids. The CDR3 DNA reads TGTGCCAGCAGCGTATCTGGACAGGGGTTTGAAAAACTGTTTTTT. It yields the protein CASSVSGQGFEKLFF.

This clone was observed a single time. This chain connects TRBV5-1 to TRBJ2-2, with a tentative D call TRBD1 (5 bases). Germline values: CDR1 SGHRS, CDR2 YFSETQ. The CDR3 has 13 amino acids. The ends were cut back, 7 bases at V and 4 bases at J, with 11 bases in the middle. The CDR3 spells CASVRQGTGELFF. The CDR3 DNA reads as TGCGCCAGCGTAAGGCAGGGCACCGGGGAGCTGTTTTTT. Combining the CDR3 with reference TRBV5-1 and TRBJ2-2 gives the whole variable domain KAGVTQTPRYLIKTRGQQVTLSCSPISGHRSVSWYQQTPGQGLQFLFEYFSETQRNKGNFPGRFSGRQFSNSRSEMNVSTLELGDSALYLCASVRQGTGELFFGEGSRLTVL.

The CDR3 loop reads CASSQDDGGTVEAFF. The CDR3 DNA follows: TGCGCCAGCAGCCAAGACGACGGGGGAACGGTTGAAGCTTTCTTT. The gene calls are TRBV4-3 and TRBJ1-1, with D perhaps matching TRBD1 (5 bases). Germline V gives CDR1 LGHNA, CDR2 YSLEER. CDR3 length: 15 amino acids. V was shortened by 0 bases and J by 7 bases, with 15 bases between the two germline ends.

V and J are TRBV6-6 and TRBJ2-7, with TRBD1 identical over 10 bases. V was clipped by 4 bases and J by 3 bases; unmatched bases: 6. Looked up from germline, CDR1 is MNHNY and CDR2 is SVGAGI (reference sequence). This CDR3 has 15 residues. The CDR3 nucleotides are TGTGCCAGCAGTTGGCCGGGACAGGGGCTCTACGAGCAGTACTTC. Translation: CASSWPGQGLYEQYF.

The genes are TRBV7-2 and TRBJ1-2; D gene unclear. The germline V gene has CDR1 SGHTA and CDR2 FQGNSA. The CDR3 consists of 15 residues. V was pared by 1 base and J by 5 bases, with 14 bases between. The CDR3 loop reads CASSLELVPVYGYTF. DNA for the CDR3: TGTGCCAGCAGCTTAGAGTTGGTGCCGGTATATGGCTACACCTTC.

The chain joins TRBV3-1 (or the pseudogene TRBV3-2) to TRBJ1-1; 9 positions agree with TRBD1. The CDR3 spans 15 residues. The V segment lost 4 bases and the J segment 1 base; nucleotides outside the gene matches: 4. Looked up from germline, CDR1 is LGHDT and CDR2 is YNNKEL (reference sequence). For the CDR3, the DNA is TGTGCCAGCAGCCTATGGGGACAGGGGAACACTGAAGCTTTCTTT. As protein: CASSLWGQGNTEAFF.

The chain has TRBV6-5 and TRBJ2-7; 7 bases match TRBD2. Germline V lookup: CDR1 MNHEY, CDR2 SVGAGI. J lost 4 bases, V lost 4 bases, and 7 bases had no gene match. The CDR3 covers 14 residues. The CDR3 loop is CASSLGRGVYEQYF. CDR3 DNA sequence: TGTGCCAGCAGTTTGGGACGGGGGGTGTACGAGCAGTACTTC.

This clone was observed a handful of times. CDR3 nucleotide sequence: TGTGCCTGGAGTAAGGGGGGGCGTAATCAGCCCCAGCATTTT. Its translation: CAWSKGGRNQPQHF. This rearrangement joins TRBV30 to TRBJ1-5; a possible D gene is TRBD1 (6 bases). Germline V gives CDR1 GTSNPN, CDR2 SVGIG (reference sequence). V lost 2 bases and J lost 4, with 12 bases in between. The CDR3 is made up of 14 amino acids.

This sequence joins TRBV2 and TRBJ1-6; D is uncertain. This CDR3 spans 15 amino acids. Germline V gene data show CDR1 as SNHLY and CDR2 as FYNNEI. The V gene lost 7 bases and the J gene lost 0 bases, with 10 bases spanning the gap. The DNA for the CDR3 is TGTGCCAGCAAGTGGGAGAGCTCCTATAATTCACCCCTCCACTTT. Its translation: CASKWESSYNSPLHF.

This chain joins TRBV15 and TRBJ2-3; perhaps TRBD1 as D (5 bases). Germline CDR1 reads LNHNV; CDR2 reads YYDKDF (reference sequence). Deletions cut 3 bases from V and 0 bases from J, with 10 bases between. The CDR3 spans 15 residues. The CDR3 DNA follows: TGTGCCACCAGCAGGCCAACAGGTAGCACAGATACGCAGTATTTT. Translating it yields CATSRPTGSTDTQYF. Full variable domain (missing parts from reference TRBV15 and TRBJ2-3): DAMVIQNPRYQVTQFGKPVTLSCSQTLNHNVMYWYQQKSSQAPKLLFHYYDKDFNNEADTPDNFQSRRPNTSFCFLDIRSPGLGDTAMYLCATSRPTGSTDTQYFGPGTRLTVL.

CDR3 nucleotides: TGTGCCAGCAGCAAATATCGGCCTAGCGGGAGGAGGGGCACAGATACGCAGTATTTT. It specifies CASSKYRPSGRRGTDTQYF. The chain links TRBV21-1 to TRBJ2-3; TRBD2 is the table's D call and was not checked against the DNA. TRBV21-1 is annotated as a pseudogene. The CDR3 is 19 amino acids.

Of note for this clone: This sample includes further DNA sequences coding for the same CDR3. The rearrangement uses TRBV6-6 and TRBJ2-5, with D maybe TRBD2 (6 bases). The CDR3 has 14 amino acids. V gave up 0 bases and J gave up 2 bases, with 7 bases separating them. Germline values: CDR1 MNHNY, CDR2 SVGAGI (reference sequence). The CDR3 is CASSYSRGQETQYF. The CDR3 region has the DNA TGTGCCAGCAGTTACTCTCGGGGGCAAGAGACCCAGTACTTC.

The chain employs TRBV24-1 and TRBJ2-7; D possibly corresponds to TRBD2 (6 bases). The CDR3 covers 16 residues. Germline V gene lookup returns CDR1 KGHDR and CDR2 SFDVKD. Trimming stripped 4 bases from V and 2 bases from J, with 17 bases between. DNA of the CDR3: TGTGCCACCAGTGACGGACCCGGGACTGGGACCTACGAGCAGTACTTC. Translation gives CATSDGPGTGTYEQYF.

The rearrangement joins TRBV5-6 to TRBJ2-7; 8 bases are a match to TRBD2. CDR1 and CDR2 from the germline V gene are SGHDT and YYEEEE. After removal of 3 bases from V and 7 bases from J, the junction contained 18 bases not matched to a gene. The CDR3 runs 17 residues. CDR3 bases: TGTGCCAGCAGCTCCGCAAACCCGGGACTAGAGTCTTGGGAGCAGTACTTC. Its translation: CASSSANPGLESWEQYF.

The V call is TRBV28, the J call TRBJ2-7, with 10 bases aligning to TRBD1. The length of the CDR3 is 15 residues. Trimming removed 3 bases from V and 5 bases from J; junction bases left unmatched: 7. Germline V gene sequence: CDR1 MDHEN, CDR2 SYDVKM. This CDR3 reads CASSFQTGGLDEQYF. The CDR3 coding sequence is TGTGCCAGCAGTTTCCAGACAGGGGGCTTGGACGAGCAGTACTTC.

V gene TRBV6-4 combines with J gene TRBJ2-5; 10 nucleotides line up with TRBD2. The CDR3 runs 14 residues. The germline V gene has CDR1 MRHNA and CDR2 SNTAGT. With 6 bases clipped from V and 4 bases from J, the junction kept 5 bases outside the gene matches. The CDR3 region is CASRKTSGLETQYF. The CDR3 DNA reads TGTGCCAGCAGAAAGACTAGCGGGCTAGAGACCCAGTACTTC.

V gene TRBV3-1 (or the pseudogene TRBV3-2) combines with J gene TRBJ2-2; D might be TRBD2 (5 bases). Germline CDR1 reads LGHDT; CDR2 reads YNNKEL (reference sequence). Trimming left V 0 bases short and J 3 bases short, with 14 bases between. The CDR3 totals 17 residues. As DNA, the CDR3 is TGTGCCAGCAGCCAAGATCTGCCTAGCTCTTACACCGGGGAGCTGTTTTTT. Translation gives CASSQDLPSSYTGELFF.

The rearrangement links TRBV19 to TRBJ1-2; TRBD1 aligns across 7 bases. Germline V CDR1 and CDR2: LNHDA, SQIVND (reference sequence). The CDR3 runs 15 residues. Losses at the gene ends were 4 bases for V and 4 bases for J; bases not matched to a gene: 9. In DNA, the CDR3 is TGTGCCAGTAGTACGACCCTGACAGGGTCCTATGGCTACACCTTC. This sequence encodes CASSTTLTGSYGYTF. Variable domain in full (rest from reference TRBV19 and TRBJ1-2): DGGITQSPKYLFRKEGQNVTLSCEQNLNHDAMYWYRQDPGQGLRLIYYSQIVNDFQKGDIAEGYSVSREKKESFPLTVTSAQKNPTAFYLCASSTTLTGSYGYTFGSGTRLTVV.

The gene calls are TRBV7-2 and TRBJ2-3; D is unresolved. This CDR3 has 13 residues. The germline V gene encodes CDR1 SGHTA and CDR2 FQGNSA. V dropped 2 bases and J dropped 0 bases, with 3 bases sitting between them. The CDR3 DNA reads as TGTGCCAGCAGCTTACAGAGCACAGATACGCAGTATTTT. It specifies CASSLQSTDTQYF.